This is a list of T cell receptor beta chains from one sample in a study of beta chain features in type 1 diabetes. TCRdb's table, derived via immunoSEQ multiplex PCR, lists solely in-frame clones and lacks some. The sample carries roughly 170,000 clones, roughly an eighth recorded once. Sequenced material: central memory CD4+ T cells from blood. Receptor source: a woman aged 18-30 years in good health. CDR3s leave out the opening cysteine and the closing phenylalanine or tryptophan. Each record gives: V gene, J gene, CDR3 length, CDR3 protein.

>TRBV4-2|TRBJ2-4|15
ASSLSDLAGGKNIQY
>TRBV2|TRBJ1-5|14
ASSAGQGRNNQPQH
>TRBV7-7|TRBJ2-5|13
ASSLGQSKQETQY
>TRBV2|TRBJ1-2|11
ASSVKENYGYT
>TRBV30|TRBJ2-1|13
AWNPGTSESNEQF
>TRBV28|TRBJ1-5|14
ASNPISTVRNQPQH
>TRBV5-1|TRBJ2-4|13
ASSFGTGAKNIQY
>TRBV5-1|TRBJ2-5|13
ASSLRQSAQETQY
>TRBV5-1|TRBJ2-1|10
ASSLELEGQF
>TRBV20-1|TRBJ1-2|9
SADRGDGYT
>TRBV4-1|TRBJ2-2|13
ASSQVPSSGGELF
>TRBV18|TRBJ2-7|12
ASSPDRVSYEQY
>TRBV27|TRBJ2-7|12
ASSFGQGSGEQY
>TRBV6-6|TRBJ1-5|12
ASSSTSEDQPQH
>TRBV9|TRBJ1-3|14
ASSVGGQVSGNTIY
>TRBV19|TRBJ2-6|12
ASSIRGGANVLT
>TRBV7-3|TRBJ2-1|14
ASSILGTSGSNEQF
>TRBV27|TRBJ2-3|12
ASSLGQGTDTQY
>TRBV28|TRBJ2-1|12
ASSFSGSRAEQF
>TRBV7-8|TRBJ1-5|13
ASSLARTGLQPQH
>TRBV10-1|TRBJ2-1|12
ASSRLAGANEQF
>TRBV7-2|TRBJ2-1|13
ASSKTSAQGNEQF